The present T cell receptor beta chain was sequenced within a study of patients and donors after allogeneic stem cell transplantation. Unmatched junction bases numbered 8, after V lost 5 bases and J lost 7 bases. This CDR3 is 14 amino acids long. Germline V gene sequence: CDR1 SEHNR, CDR2 FQNEAQ (reference sequence). Using its own MiXCR run on the RT-PCR reads, TCRdb lists one record per CDR3 protein. The data show 30,000 or so distinct CDR3 sequences, approximately 6.3% seen once. J is TRBJ2-1 and V is TRBV7-9; 7 bases agree with TRBD2. The material sequenced was blood, either unsorted or a sorted T cell fraction (not recorded which). The receptor was derived from a human donor who was either an allogeneic HSCT recipient or a stem cell or donor lymphocyte infusion donor (not recorded which). It is not recorded whose cells these are; they may come from a transplant donor. The CDR3 coding sequence is TGTGCCAGCAGCAAAGCGGGATCGGCGAATGAGCAGTTCTTC. Translated, it gives CASSKAGSANEQFF. The variable domain in full, completed from reference TRBV7-9 and TRBJ2-1, reads DTGVSQNPRHKITKRGQNVTFRCDPISEHNRLYWYRQTLGQGPEFLTYFQNEAQLEKSRLLSDRFSAERPKGSFSTLEIQRTEQGDSAMYLCASSKAGSANEQFFGPGTRLTVL.